Each of the 17 T cell receptor beta chains below was sequenced from the same sample in a study of neoadjuvant nivolumab and ipilimumab in lung cancer. The table came from immunoSEQ multiplex PCR; TCRdb's copy has only in-frame clones and leaves some out. The repertoire has 25,000 to 30,000 clones, around 83% of them found once; the top ten carry 7.5% to 9%. Material: tumor tissue, obtained after neoadjuvant nivolumab, alone or with ipilimumab, at or shortly before surgery. The receptors shown here come from an adult with non-small cell lung cancer.

This sequence joins TRBV29-1 and TRBJ1-1; D perhaps matches TRBD1 (5 bases). Germline CDR1 and CDR2: SQVTM and ANQGSEA. The CDR3 has 12 residues. Trimming cost V 4 bases and J 4 bases, with 10 bases left between them. The CDR3 protein is CSVGRGVTEAFF. CDR3 nucleotides: TGCAGCGTTGGTAGGGGCGTCACTGAAGCTTTCTTT. Drawing the rest from reference TRBV29-1 and TRBJ1-1, the complete variable domain is SAVISQKPSRDICQRGTSLTIQCQVDSQVTMMFWYRQQPGQSLTLIATANQGSEATYESGFVIDKFPISRPNLTFSTLTVSNMSPEDSSIYLCSVGRGVTEAFFGQGTRLTVV.

V is TRBV29-1 and J is TRBJ2-1; D ambiguous. The CDR3 extends over 12 amino acids. Germline loops: CDR1 SQVTM, CDR2 ANQGSEA. V was clipped by 1 base and J by 6 bases, with 7 bases between them. CDR3 amino acids: CSVEVVRNEQFF. In DNA form, the CDR3 reads TGCAGCGTTGAAGTGGTTCGCAATGAGCAGTTCTTC.

V gene TRBV5-4 combines with J gene TRBJ2-1, with TRBD1 matching over 11 bases. Germline V lookup: CDR1 SGHNT, CDR2 YYREEE (reference sequence). This CDR3 is 15 amino acids long. The V gene end was trimmed by 6 bases and the J gene end by 9 bases; junction bases not matched to a gene: 11. The CDR3 region has the DNA TGTGCCAGCACCTGGGGGGGGACAGGGGGGAGTGAGCAGTTCTTC. It is translated as CASTWGGTGGSEQFF.

A word on this clone: Just one base apart from a much larger clone, this may be a read error. J is TRBJ2-7 and V is TRBV7-4, with D hard to call. Trimming pared 1 base from V and 5 bases from J, leaving 6 bases between. Per germline, CDR1 SGHVT and CDR2 SQSDAQ. The CDR3 has 12 amino acids. The CDR3 region has the DNA TGTGCCAGCAGCTTAGGGACCGACGAGCAGTACTTC. It translates to CASSLGTDEQYF.

This sequence joins TRBV12-5 and TRBJ2-2; TRBD1 is a possible D gene (5 bases). The germline V and J ends were trimmed by 1 base and 3 bases, with 9 bases remaining between them. In germline, CDR1 is LGHNT, CDR2 FRNRAP. This CDR3 is built from 15 residues. The CDR3 spells CASGLGARDTGELFF. The CDR3, as DNA: TGTGCTAGTGGTTTGGGGGCCAGGGACACCGGGGAGCTGTTTTTT.

This chain connects TRBV7-9 to TRBJ2-2, with D possibly matching TRBD2 (5 bases). Germline V gives CDR1 SEHNR, CDR2 FQNEAQ (reference sequence). Trimming left V 4 bases short and J 4 bases short, with 13 bases between. The CDR3 spans 15 residues. The CDR3 protein is CASSSPRGSTGELFF. The CDR3 DNA follows: TGTGCCAGCAGCTCGCCTCGAGGGTCCACCGGGGAGCTGTTTTTT.

This chain uses TRBV6-6 with TRBJ1-2; D call uncertain. Trimming stripped 6 bases from V and 4 bases from J, with 15 bases between. Germline V gives CDR1 MNHNY, CDR2 SVGAGI (reference sequence). CDR3 length: 14 residues. CDR3 in DNA: TGTGCCAGCAGACCTCAGGAGACCTCCTATGGCTACACCTTC. It encodes CASRPQETSYGYTF.

The chain joins TRBV11-1 to TRBJ2-3; 14 bases match TRBD2. The ends lost 4 bases at V and 5 bases at J; junction bases unmatched: 5. In germline, CDR1 is SGHAT, CDR2 FQDESV (reference sequence). This CDR3 contains 16 residues. The CDR3 sequence is CASSSGLAGVGDTQYF. As DNA, the CDR3 is TGTGCCAGCAGCTCGGGACTAGCGGGAGTAGGAGATACGCAGTATTTT.

The chain combines TRBV5-6 with TRBJ2-7; weak D call: TRBD1 (6 bases). V was cut by 5 bases and J by 6 bases, with 18 bases left in between. Per germline, CDR1 SGHDT and CDR2 YYEEEE. The CDR3 has 14 amino acids. The CDR3 region has the DNA TGTGCCAGCAGTACACCGGTACAGGGTCGCGAGCAGTACTTC. This codes for CASSTPVQGREQYF.

A single count supports this clone. The chain carries TRBV6-5 and TRBJ1-2, with D perhaps matching TRBD1 (6 bases). V gave up 6 bases and J gave up 7 bases, with 18 bases separating them. Germline CDR1 is MNHEY and CDR2 is SVGAGI. The CDR3 covers 14 residues. The CDR3 sequence: CASRENRESSGYTF. In DNA form, the CDR3 reads TGTGCCAGCAGGGAAAACAGGGAGTCGTCTGGCTACACCTTC.

V and J are TRBV11-3 and TRBJ2-7, with TRBD1 matching 7 bases. The CDR3 has 14 amino acids. CDR1 is SGHNT and CDR2 is YENEEA in the germline V gene. Losses at the gene ends were 11 bases for V and 4 bases for J; bases not matched to a gene: 14. Here the CDR3 reads CASGRGGQEYEQYF. CDR3 DNA: TGTGCCTCCGGGCGAGGGGGCCAGGAGTACGAGCAGTACTTC.

This clone has just one count. This chain joins TRBV18 and TRBJ2-7, with 8 bases identical to TRBD1. Germline CDR1 and CDR2: KGHSH and LQKENI. V shed 6 bases and J 7 bases; nucleotides not matched to a gene: 11. This CDR3 is built from 14 residues. This chain's CDR3 is CASSPGTGLVEQYF. The CDR3 DNA reads as TGTGCCAGCTCTCCCGGGACAGGCCTCGTTGAGCAGTACTTC.

This clone was recorded once. The chain joins TRBV10-2 to TRBJ2-7, with no clear D. Germline CDR1 and CDR2: WSHSY and SAAADI. This CDR3 has 14 residues. V lost 0 bases, J lost 6 bases, and 12 bases lay in between. The CDR3 here is CASSESEGSSEQYF. The CDR3 DNA follows: TGCGCCAGCAGTGAGTCCGAAGGCTCGTCCGAGCAGTACTTC.

The chain carries TRBV11-2 and TRBJ2-3, with D possibly TRBD2 on 5 matching bases. CDR3 length equals 12 residues. Germline loops: CDR1 SGHAT, CDR2 FQNNGV. V dropped 8 bases and J dropped 5 bases, with 11 bases sitting between them. CDR3 sequence reads: CASSFRGDTQYF. The CDR3 bases are TGTGCCAGCTCTTTTCGGGGAGATACGCAGTATTTT.

The genes are TRBV7-9 and TRBJ2-7; D not certain. CDR3 length equals 15 residues. Germline V gene lookup returns CDR1 SEHNR and CDR2 FQNEAQ (reference sequence). V dropped 4 bases and J dropped 2 bases, with 15 bases sitting between them. CDR3 coding DNA: TGTGCCAGCAGCTCAATCTCACAGACCGCCTACGAGCAGTACTTC. Translation gives CASSSISQTAYEQYF. The full variable domain, with the rest looked up from reference TRBV7-9 and TRBJ2-7, is DTGVSQNPRHKITKRGQNVTFRCDPISEHNRLYWYRQTLGQGPEFLTYFQNEAQLEKSRLLSDRFSAERPKGSFSTLEIQRTEQGDSAMYLCASSSISQTAYEQYFGPGTRLTVT.

The genes are TRBV13 and TRBJ2-3; D is unresolved. There are 14 residues in the CDR3. V was cut by 3 bases and J by 2 bases, with 9 bases left in between. Germline V gene sequence: CDR1 PRHDT, CDR2 FYEKMQ (reference sequence). The CDR3 region has the DNA TGTGCCAGCAGCTTGAGCATAGACACAGATACGCAGTATTTT. It translates to CASSLSIDTDTQYF.

The gene calls are TRBV25-1 and TRBJ1-2; 8 nucleotides match TRBD1. V dropped 5 bases and J dropped 8; count of bases not matched to a gene: 4. CDR1 is MGHDK, CDR2 SYGVNS, per germline. The CDR3 is 12 amino acids. Here the CDR3 DNA reads TGTGCCAGCAGTAGTGACAGGGGCGGCTACACCTTC. Translation gives CASSSDRGGYTF.